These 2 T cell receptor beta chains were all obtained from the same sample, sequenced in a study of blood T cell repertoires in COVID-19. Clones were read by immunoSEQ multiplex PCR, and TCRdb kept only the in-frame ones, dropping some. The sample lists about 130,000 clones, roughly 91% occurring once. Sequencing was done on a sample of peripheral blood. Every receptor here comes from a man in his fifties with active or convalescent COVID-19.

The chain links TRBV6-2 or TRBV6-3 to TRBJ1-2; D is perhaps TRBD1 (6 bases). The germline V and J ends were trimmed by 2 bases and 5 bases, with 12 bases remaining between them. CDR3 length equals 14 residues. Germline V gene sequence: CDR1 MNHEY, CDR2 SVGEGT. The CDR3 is CASSYVRGEYGYTF. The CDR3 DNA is TGTGCCAGCAGTTACGTCAGGGGAGAGTATGGCTACACCTTC.

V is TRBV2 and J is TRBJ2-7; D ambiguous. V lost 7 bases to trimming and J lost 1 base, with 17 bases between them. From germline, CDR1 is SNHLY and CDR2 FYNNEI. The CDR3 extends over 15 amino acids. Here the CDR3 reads CASTPDTTVSYEQYF. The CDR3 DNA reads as TGTGCCAGCACCCCCGACACAACGGTTTCCTACGAGCAGTACTTC. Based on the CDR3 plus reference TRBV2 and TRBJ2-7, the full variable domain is EPEVTQTPSHQVTQMGQEVILRCVPISNHLYFYWYRQILGQKVEFLVSFYNNEISEKSEIFDDQFSVERPDGSNFTLKIRSTKLEDSAMYFCASTPDTTVSYEQYFGPGTRLTVT.